The rows below give T cell receptor beta chains drawn from one sample of a study of beta chain features in type 1 diabetes. Here immunoSEQ multiplex PCR was the method, and the copy in TCRdb shows in-frame clones only, minus some. The sample carries about 410,000 clones, roughly 14% recorded once. Sequencing was performed on naive CD4+ T cells from blood. The receptors originated from a man aged 30 to 39 in good health. The CDR3 runs from the conserved cysteine through the conserved F or W. D genes are given only for firm matches. Only some rows state a clone size, as once, few, many or a class for expanded clones.

V	J	size	D	DNA	CDR3
TRBV14	TRBJ1-2	NA	NA	TGTGCCAGCAGCCCCCGGGACACCCCTTATGGCTACACCTTC	CASSPRDTPYGYTF
TRBV12-5	TRBJ2-5	few	NA	TGTGCTAGTGGTTTGGTTCACAGGGTAGAGACCCAGTACTTC	CASGLVHRVETQYF
TRBV10-3	TRBJ2-7	many	NA	TGTGCCATCAGTGAGGGCAACGAGCAGTACTTC	CAISEGNEQYF
TRBV28	TRBJ2-6	NA	NA	TGTGCCAGCAGTTCAAGACAGTTGTCTGGGGCCAACGTCCTGACTTTC	CASSSRQLSGANVLTF
TRBV2	TRBJ2-5	few	TRBD2	TGTGCCAGCCTACTACTAGCGGGAACAGAGACCCAGTACTTC	CASLLLAGTETQYF
TRBV5-4	TRBJ1-6	NA	TRBD1	TGTGCCAGCAGACTTGGGACAGGTCTGAATTCACCCCTCCACTTT	CASRLGTGLNSPLHF
TRBV6-4	TRBJ1-2	few	NA	TGTGCCAGCAGTCCCACTGGGACAAACTATGGCTACACCTTC	CASSPTGTNYGYTF
TRBV19	TRBJ2-6	NA	NA	TGTGCCAGTATGAACTCTGGGGCCAACGTCCTGACTTTC	CASMNSGANVLTF
TRBV2	TRBJ2-3	NA	TRBD2	TGTGCCAGCAGGACACCTAGCGGGGGGACTTTCACAGATACGCAGTATTTT	CASRTPSGGTFTDTQYF
TRBV6-6	TRBJ2-3	few	TRBD1	TGTGCCAGCAGCCGGGACAGGGGACCAGATACGCAGTATTTT	CASSRDRGPDTQYF
TRBV2	TRBJ2-2	NA	NA	TGTGCCAGCAGGAGGGGGGTGACCGGGGAGCTGTTTTTT	CASRRGVTGELFF
TRBV12-2	TRBJ2-1	NA	NA	TGTGCAAGTCGCTTTGAATGTTATCTGCAGAGTAACTACAATGAGCAGTTCTTC	CASRFECYLQSNYNEQFF
TRBV6-1	TRBJ1-1	few	NA	TGTGCCAATACCCAACAGGTGAGGAACACTGAAGCTTTCTTT	CANTQQVRNTEAFF
TRBV5-6	TRBJ2-1	few	NA	TGTGCCAGCAGCTTGGGAGGCCCCCGGTATGAGCAGTTCTTC	CASSLGGPRYEQFF
TRBV4-1	TRBJ2-2	NA	NA	TGCGCCAGCAGCCGCCCCGACTCCACCGGGGAGCTGTTTTTT	CASSRPDSTGELFF
TRBV7-3	TRBJ2-6	NA	TRBD1	TGTGCCAGCAGCCCCCGTAAGTTCCGGACAGGGGCCTCTGGGGCCAACGTCCTGACTTTC	CASSPRKFRTGASGANVLTF
TRBV9	TRBJ2-3	NA	TRBD2	TGTGCCAGCAGCGTGTTCGGGGCGGGAGGGCAGGATACGCAGTATTTT	CASSVFGAGGQDTQYF
TRBV25-1	TRBJ1-2	NA	TRBD1	TGTGCCAGCACCCGGGACAGAAATGGCTATGGCTACACCTTC	CASTRDRNGYGYTF
TRBV18	TRBJ2-1	few	NA	TGTGCCAGCTCTCCGGGCCACAATGAGCAGTTCTTC	CASSPGHNEQFF
TRBV30	TRBJ2-5	many	TRBD2	TGTGCCGGTGGGCATCGGGAGGCTCAAGAGACCCAGTACTTC	CAGGHREAQETQYF
TRBV5-6	TRBJ1-2	NA	NA	TGTGCCAGCAGCCTAGGACAGCTGGCGTATGGCTACACCTTC	CASSLGQLAYGYTF
TRBV6-5	TRBJ1-1	NA	NA	TGTGCCAGCAGTTACGGAGGAGGGGAAGAAGCTTTCTTT	CASSYGGGEEAFF
TRBV6-5	TRBJ2-1	NA	TRBD2	TGTGCCAGCGGATTGTTCAGCGGGGAACTGTTCTTC	CASGLFSGELFF
TRBV25-1	TRBJ2-7	NA	TRBD2	TGTGCCAGCAGTGAAGGGGGGGCCTACGAGCAGTACTTC	CASSEGGAYEQYF
TRBV7-6	TRBJ2-7	few	TRBD1	TGTGCCAGCAGCTTGGGACAGCGAGCCTACGAGCAGTACTTC	CASSLGQRAYEQYF
TRBV7-9	TRBJ2-1	NA	NA	TGTGCCAGCAGGCCGTGGCGTCTAGAGAGGGATGAGCAGTTCTTC	CASRPWRLERDEQFF
TRBV7-9	TRBJ2-5	NA	TRBD2	TGTGCCAGCAGCTTACAGGCTAGCGGGAGAGGTATGGAGACCCAGTACTTC	CASSLQASGRGMETQYF
TRBV29-1	TRBJ1-1	few	TRBD1	TGCAGCGTATGGTACAGGGGACGCACTGAAGCTTTCTTT	CSVWYRGRTEAFF
TRBV30	TRBJ2-5	NA	NA	TGTGCCTGGAGTGAGTGGGACTTTCAATCCCAGTACTTC	CAWSEWDFQSQYF
TRBV15	TRBJ2-3	NA	TRBD2	TGTGCCACCAGCAGAGCCAGCGGGGGCCCCCAAGATACGCAGTATTTT	CATSRASGGPQDTQYF
TRBV4-1	TRBJ2-3	NA	TRBD2	TGCGCCAGCAGCCATGGCGGGAGGCCCGATACGCAGTATTTT	CASSHGGRPDTQYF
TRBV10-3	TRBJ2-3	few	NA	TGTGCCAGCAGGGTGTCAGATACGCAGTATTTT	CASRVSDTQYF
TRBV13	TRBJ2-5	few	TRBD2	TGTGCCAGCAGCCTCGCCCAGACTAGCAGAACAGAGACCCAGTACTTC	CASSLAQTSRTETQYF
TRBV9	TRBJ1-1	NA	TRBD1	TGTGCCAGCCGAGGGGGACAGGGGCCCACGCGGGCTTTCTTT	CASRGGQGPTRAFF
TRBV7-2	TRBJ2-3	few	NA	TGTGCCAGCAGCTTATTGGCTAGCTACACAGATACGCAGTATTTT	CASSLLASYTDTQYF
TRBV27	TRBJ2-3	NA	NA	TGTGCCAGCAGTTTTTCCCCGACAATAAGAAGTAGCACAGATACGCAGTATTTT	CASSFSPTIRSSTDTQYF
TRBV5-1	TRBJ2-3	NA	NA	TGCGCCAGCAGCCTACTAGGGGGGTCCACAGATACGCAGTATTTT	CASSLLGGSTDTQYF
TRBV15	TRBJ1-1	NA	NA	TGTGCCACCAGCAGACAGGCGGGATTGAACACTGAAGCTTTCTTT	CATSRQAGLNTEAFF
TRBV7-9	TRBJ2-3	few	NA	TGTGCCGGCACAGATACGCAGTATTTT	CAGTDTQYF
TRBV19	TRBJ2-2	few	NA	TGTGCCAGTCGCATTAGGGAGAACACCGGGGAGCTGTTTTTT	CASRIRENTGELFF
TRBV7-2	TRBJ2-5	NA	NA	TGTGCCAGCAGCCCCGGAACAGGACTAGAGACCCAGTACTTC	CASSPGTGLETQYF
TRBV30	TRBJ2-1	NA	NA	TGTGCCTGGAGTGTGGGGAATCAGGCCGGGCAGTTCTTC	CAWSVGNQAGQFF
TRBV5-1	TRBJ2-6	few	TRBD1	TGCGCCAGCAGTCTTGTGACAGGGACTGGGGCCAACGTCCTGACTTTC	CASSLVTGTGANVLTF
TRBV11-2	TRBJ2-5	NA	NA	TGTGCCAGCAGCTCCGGATCTACGTACCAAGAGACCCAGTACTTC	CASSSGSTYQETQYF
TRBV4-2	TRBJ2-2	few	NA	TGTGCCAGCAGCCAAGATCAGAACACCGGGGAGCTGTTTTTT	CASSQDQNTGELFF
TRBV18	TRBJ2-1	few	TRBD2	TGTGCCAGCTCACCACTAGCGGGGGGCCGAAGCTCCTACAATGAGCAGTTCTTC	CASSPLAGGRSSYNEQFF
TRBV19	TRBJ2-1	few	NA	TGTGCCAGTAGTATTTCTGGGGCCAATGAGCAGTTCTTC	CASSISGANEQFF
TRBV14	TRBJ2-5	NA	NA	TGTGCCAGCAGTCCCCCTTGGCCGGGCGGGCGAGAGACCCAGTACTTC	CASSPPWPGGRETQYF
TRBV6-5	TRBJ2-1	once	NA	TGTACCAGCGGTATCCCTAGTGCGCAGTTCTTC	CTSGIPSAQFF
TRBV7-3	TRBJ2-2	NA	NA	TGTGCCAGCAGGGCAGCTAGATACGGGGAGCTGTTTTTT	CASRAARYGELFF